What follows are 16 T cell receptor beta chains derived from one specimen sequenced in a study of control samples from healthy donors and cancer patients. Libraries were prepared by immunoSEQ multiplex PCR; TCRdb keeps only in-frame clonotypes and omits some of them. In the table there are approximately 86,000 clones, about 89% of which are singletons. Input material: blood. The receptors here all came from a young man in good health.

This clone has only one observation. The genes are TRBV2 and TRBJ2-2, with D possibly being TRBD2 (7 bases). Deletions cut 1 base from V and 4 bases from J, with 13 bases between. The CDR3 runs 16 residues. In germline, CDR1 is SNHLY, CDR2 FYNNEI. CDR3 region: CASSEGGGRGTGELFF. CDR3 DNA sequence: TGTGCCAGCAGTGAAGGCGGGGGCCGGGGCACCGGGGAGCTGTTTTTT.

The chain joins TRBV6-2 or TRBV6-3 to TRBJ1-1; maybe TRBD1 (5 bases). There are 15 residues in the CDR3. Germline loops: CDR1 MNHEY, CDR2 SVGEGT. Trimming took 5 bases from V and 3 from J, leaving 16 bases between them. CDR3 loop: CASSRGVGEYTEAFF. As DNA, the CDR3 is TGTGCCAGCAGTCGGGGGGTCGGGGAGTACACTGAAGCTTTCTTT.

The chain recombines TRBV9 with TRBJ2-3; D is undetermined. Trimming pared 0 bases from V and 7 bases from J, leaving 6 bases between. CDR1 SGDLS and CDR2 YYNGEE come from the germline V gene. This CDR3 spans 12 amino acids. The CDR3 sequence: CASSVDRNTQYF. The CDR3 nucleotides read TGTGCCAGCAGCGTAGATAGAAATACGCAGTATTTT.

This rearrangement joins TRBV27 to TRBJ2-7, with D perhaps being TRBD1 or TRBD2 (5 bases each). This CDR3 has 13 amino acids. CDR1 and CDR2 from the germline V gene are MNHEY and SMNVEV (reference sequence). V was shortened by 2 bases and J by 3 bases, with 8 bases between the two germline ends. The CDR3 coding sequence is TGTGCCAGCAGTTTAGGGACGGGCTACGAGCAGTACTTC. Its protein product is CASSLGTGYEQYF.

The V gene is TRBV2, the J gene TRBJ1-2, with a tentative D call TRBD1 (5 bases). The germline V and J ends were trimmed by 7 bases and 4 bases, with 16 bases remaining between them. Germline V gene sequence: CDR1 SNHLY, CDR2 FYNNEI. CDR3 length equals 14 residues. This CDR3 is CASTLGEGGYGYTF. The CDR3 DNA reads as TGTGCCAGCACCCTGGGGGAGGGAGGCTATGGCTACACCTTC.

CDR3 DNA sequence: TGTGCTAGTGGTTTGGTACAACGAGGAGCCTATGGCTACACCTTC. Translating it yields CASGLVQRGAYGYTF. V gene TRBV12-5 combines with J gene TRBJ1-2, with D uncertain. The CDR3 totals 15 residues. Per the germline V gene, CDR1 is LGHNT and CDR2 is FRNRAP. Trimming stripped 0 bases from V and 4 bases from J, with 12 bases between.

A few counts support this clone. The chain is built from TRBV2 and TRBJ2-5, with TRBD1 matching over 7 bases. CDR1 and CDR2 from the germline V gene are SNHLY and FYNNEI. The CDR3 is 13 amino acids. V shed 5 bases and J 5 bases; nucleotides not matched to a gene: 5. The CDR3 loop reads CASSKQGWETQYF. The CDR3 nucleotides are TGTGCCAGCAGTAAACAGGGGTGGGAGACCCAGTACTTC.

The chain has TRBV24-1 and TRBJ2-7; D uncertain. Trimming left V 9 bases short and J 6 bases short, with 11 bases between. Germline CDR1 is KGHDR and CDR2 is SFDVKD. The CDR3 has 11 residues. CDR3 DNA sequence: TGTGCCACCCCCCGGACGTCCGAGCAGTACGTC. It encodes CATPRTSEQYV.

The rearrangement joins TRBV7-2 to TRBJ2-7; 7 bases fit TRBD1. This CDR3 contains 15 residues. Germline V lookup: CDR1 SGHTA, CDR2 FQGNSA. J gave up 4 bases and V 1 base, and 7 bases lay outside the gene matches. CDR3 region: CASSLERGPRYEQYF. CDR3 sequence (DNA): TGTGCCAGCAGCTTAGAAAGGGGGCCCAGGTACGAGCAGTACTTC.

The chain uses TRBV4-2 and TRBJ2-5; the D gene could be TRBD1 or TRBD2 (5 bases each). Trimming took 0 bases from V and 4 from J, leaving 21 bases between them. CDR1 LGHNA and CDR2 YNFKEQ come from the germline V gene. The CDR3 runs 18 residues. The CDR3 nucleotides read TGTGCCAGCAGCCAAGATCCTCCCGGGGCAGGGAGCAGAGAGACCCAGTACTTC. As protein: CASSQDPPGAGSRETQYF.

This rearrangement joins TRBV4-2 to TRBJ1-2; unclear D gene. Germline V gene sequence: CDR1 LGHNA, CDR2 YNFKEQ. This CDR3 has 16 residues. With 1 base removed from V and 0 bases from J, the gap between germline ends came to 12 bases. CDR3 DNA sequence: TGTGCCAGCAGCCAAGCCGCCACGGCAGCTAACTATGGCTACACCTTC. It codes for CASSQAATAANYGYTF.

This chain joins TRBV24-1 and TRBJ2-1; perhaps TRBD2 as D (7 bases). Germline V lookup: CDR1 KGHDR, CDR2 SFDVKD. Between the trimmed V and J ends, which lost 3 bases and 7 bases, there was a span of 15 bases. This CDR3 has 15 residues. CDR3 in amino acids: CATSDRGGLGNEQFF. The CDR3 DNA follows: TGTGCCACCAGTGATAGGGGGGGCCTTGGAAATGAGCAGTTCTTC.

The genes are TRBV21-1 and TRBJ1-1. TRBV21-1 is shown as a pseudogene. This CDR3 is built from 14 residues. The chain's CDR3 is CASSKGGMNTEAFF. CDR3 nucleotides: TGTGCCAGCAGCAAAGGGGGGATGAACACTGAAGCTTTCTTT.

The CDR3 DNA reads as TGTGCCAGCAGCGTTGGAACCGGGACCTGGGGAGGGGAGACCCAGTACTTC. Translated, it gives CASSVGTGTWGGETQYF. The chain employs TRBV9 and TRBJ2-5; TRBD2 matches 7 bases. Germline V gene lookup returns CDR1 SGDLS and CDR2 YYNGEE. J was trimmed by 5 bases and V by 2 bases; bases with no gene match: 15. The CDR3 contains 17 residues. Full variable domain (outside the CDR3, taken from reference TRBV9 and TRBJ2-5): DSGVTQTPKHLITATGQRVTLRCSPRSGDLSVYWYQQSLDQGLQFLIQYYNGEERAKGNILERFSAQQFPDLHSELNLSSLELGDSALYFCASSVGTGTWGGETQYFGPGTRLLVL.

The V call is TRBV19, the J call TRBJ2-2; D remains ambiguous. CDR3 size: 16 residues. Per germline, CDR1 LNHDA and CDR2 SQIVND (reference sequence). Trimming shortened V by 2 bases and J by 1 base, and 11 bases separated the two germline ends. Written as DNA, the CDR3 is TGTGCCAGTAGTATAAACAGTGCACAGAACACCGGGGAGCTGTTTTTT. Protein sequence: CASSINSAQNTGELFF. Complete variable domain (other parts from reference TRBV19 and TRBJ2-2): DGGITQSPKYLFRKEGQNVTLSCEQNLNHDAMYWYRQDPGQGLRLIYYSQIVNDFQKGDIAEGYSVSREKKESFPLTVTSAQKNPTAFYLCASSINSAQNTGELFFGEGSRLTVL.

This chain connects TRBV2 to TRBJ2-3, with 8 bases matching TRBD1. The CDR3 sequence is 20 residues long. Losses at the gene ends were 0 bases for V and 2 bases for J; bases not matched to a gene: 16. Per germline, CDR1 SNHLY and CDR2 FYNNEI. DNA for the CDR3: TGTGCCAGCAGTGAAGCGCTCACGCTCCAAGGACAGGGACACACAGATACGCAGTATTTT. It yields the protein CASSEALTLQGQGHTDTQYF.